This TCR beta chain was found in a study of blood T cells in healthy people across ages. The authors ran a second PCR of 7 to 11 cycles using a sample-barcoded 5' primer and a J-beta primer mix. TCRdb re-analysed the 5' RACE reads in MiXCR, keeping a single row per CDR3 protein. The sample shows around 1,600,000 distinct CDR3 sequences, approximately 43% of them seen only once. Sequences were obtained from blood. This sequence originates from a woman aged 18-35 years in good health.

Here the CDR3 DNA reads TGTGCCAGCAGCTTTTGGTTTGTCACAGATACGCAGTATTTT. This translates into CASSFWFVTDTQYF. The chain combines TRBV7-2 with TRBJ2-3; D is ambiguous. Trimming stripped 3 bases from V and 2 bases from J, with 9 bases between. This CDR3 region has 14 residues. Per germline, CDR1 SGHTA and CDR2 FQGNSA.